One TCR beta chain is described in this entry. This clonotype was detected a few times. What antigen it recognizes has not been identified. Base qualities are not provided; no much larger clone lies one nucleotide away. The sequencing machine was an Illumina NovaSeq 6000. TCR cDNA was synthesized by 5'RACE template switching, which introduced a universal primer site and unique molecular identifiers. Priming of cDNA synthesis was performed from both the TCR alpha and TCR beta constant segments. Two PCR steps were used to amplify libraries, with sample barcodes and sequencing adapters being added in the second step. Libraries were sequenced on Illumina HiSeq 2500 (2x100 bp) or NovaSeq (2x150 bp). The paper's processing steps were these. MIGEC handled demultiplexing of reads and collapsing into UMI consensus sequences, while MiXCR performed V(D)J alignment. Clonotypes responding to the vaccine were identified with edgeR on replicate PBMC samples, with the criteria of FDR below 0.01 and a log2 fold change above 5 up to day 15. Each bulk clonotype was labeled CD4 or CD8 based on which sequenced repertoire, CD4 or CD8, contained the clonotype at higher abundance. TCRdb trimmed the raw reads at Q25, called clones with MiXCR and kept productive beta chains. Merged by CDR3 protein, the rows form single entries marked with the most common genes and DNA. The V and J calls follow TCRdb's processing rather than the paper's. This sample has roughly 340,000 distinct CDR3 sequences in its table, and around 3.9% of those were observed once. The ten largest clones take up roughly 26% of the sample.

The sample comes from a study of T cells after yellow fever vaccination (dated by TCRdb to between 2017 and 2020). Notes on the research overall: Libraries from fractions with low cell numbers were prepared with the SMART-Seq v4 Ultra Low Input RNA kit. Bulk TCR alpha and beta repertoires were sequenced longitudinally to track T-cell clones before and after primary and booster YFV17D yellow fever vaccination. Two healthy male donors made up the cohort, one aged 18 to 29 years and the other aged 30 to 40 years. Bulk PBMC replicates and cell subsets were isolated from blood drawn at multiple timepoints before and after both primary and secondary immunization.

The intended sense of this specimen's treatment or condition label: live attenuated yellow fever vaccine strain. At every blood-draw timepoint, two biological replicates of bulk PBMCs were collected. A standard Ficoll-Paque protocol was used to isolate PBMCs from peripheral blood. TriZol was used to extract RNA from bulk PBMCs, from CD4 and CD8 fractions, and from dextramer-positive and dextramer-negative fractions. The CDR3 runs 14 amino acids, cysteine and phenylalanine included. CDR3 DNA only is kept here, 42 bases in frame from base 1. The germline V gene supplies CDR1 SGHRS and CDR2 YFSETQ. V and J lose 6 bases and 7 bases, and a span of 14 bases separates them. Overall study outcomes, separate from this receptor: The study included only two donors, which limits how far the findings can be generalized. FACS-sorted repertoires could contain abundant contaminating clonotypes from the bulk population, so computational filtering was required. A small fraction of clonotypes appeared in both the CD4 and CD8 compartments, likely as a result of convergent recombination. Compared with the primary T-cell response, the secondary T-cell response was faster but weaker, reaching its peak on day 5 rather than on day 15. Most clones expanded after primary vaccination (approximately 96% of CD4 and around 88% of CD8) were re-detected after the booster, suggesting that broad memory maintenance occurred.

The chain is assembled from TRBV5-1 and TRBJ1-6; the best D guess is TRBD1, with 5 bases matching. The sample here was PBMCs, taken 5 days after the yellow fever booster vaccination. This sequence originates from a man aged 18 to 29 who received the YFV17D yellow fever vaccine. Here is the DNA: TGCGCCAGCACCAAGGACGGACACAATTCACCCCTCCACTTT. The encoded protein is CASTKDGHNSPLHF.